A selection of T cell receptor beta chains follows, all from one sample in a study of cytomegalovirus exposure and HLA in healthy donors. Assay used: immunoSEQ multiplex PCR; TCRdb lists only in-frame clones, some missing. The data contain 150,000 to 200,000 clones, around nine tenths of them singletons. Sequencing was carried out using PBMCs. Every receptor here comes from a woman aged 18-29 years in good health and CMV-seronegative. Both conserved end residues are part of each CDR3. The D gene is left open where the match is weak. The size field is filled for only some rows; it gives once, few, many or a size class.

d_call: NA; v_call: TRBV6-6; j_call: TRBJ2-7; clone_size: NA; cdr3_nt: TGTGCCGCTAGTCCCTCTGATTACGAGCAGTACTTC; cdr3_aa: CAASPSDYEQYF
d_call: TRBD2; v_call: TRBV2; j_call: TRBJ2-7; clone_size: NA; cdr3_nt: TGTGCCAGCAGTGGGGGGGGGAGGAAGTCCTACGAGCAGTACTTC; cdr3_aa: CASSGGGRKSYEQYF
d_call: NA; v_call: TRBV27; j_call: TRBJ2-2; clone_size: NA; cdr3_nt: TGTGCCAGCAGGCGGGGACGTTCGGGGGAGCTGTTTTTT; cdr3_aa: CASRRGRSGELFF
d_call: NA; v_call: TRBV15; j_call: TRBJ1-1; clone_size: NA; cdr3_nt: TGTGCCACCAGCAGAGAGGCAGGTGGAATGAACACTGAAGCTTTCTTT; cdr3_aa: CATSREAGGMNTEAFF
d_call: TRBD1; v_call: TRBV5-1; j_call: TRBJ1-1; clone_size: NA; cdr3_nt: TGCGCCAGCAGGGCCGGGACAGGGGTAACTGAAGCTTTCTTT; cdr3_aa: CASRAGTGVTEAFF
d_call: NA; v_call: TRBV2; j_call: TRBJ2-5; clone_size: NA; cdr3_nt: TGTGCCAGCAGTGTCCTCGGACGGCCGGGGGAGACCCAGTACTTC; cdr3_aa: CASSVLGRPGETQYF
d_call: TRBD1; v_call: TRBV6-6; j_call: TRBJ1-5; clone_size: few; cdr3_nt: TGTGCCAGCAGTTATCGGACAGGGCCCGAGCCCCAGCATTTT; cdr3_aa: CASSYRTGPEPQHF
d_call: TRBD1; v_call: TRBV28; j_call: TRBJ1-5; clone_size: once; cdr3_nt: TGTGCCAGCATTACAGGGGCCGCAACTTTCAATCAGCCCCAGCATTTT; cdr3_aa: CASITGAATFNQPQHF
d_call: NA; v_call: TRBV5-1; j_call: TRBJ2-7; clone_size: NA; cdr3_nt: TGCGCCAGCAGCCTCACAGGAGCCTCCTACGAGCAGTACTTC; cdr3_aa: CASSLTGASYEQYF
d_call: TRBD1; v_call: TRBV11-2; j_call: TRBJ2-7; clone_size: NA; cdr3_nt: TGTGCCAGCAACTTATGGACAGGCGAGCAGTACTTC; cdr3_aa: CASNLWTGEQYF
d_call: TRBD2; v_call: TRBV7-3; j_call: TRBJ2-7; clone_size: NA; cdr3_nt: TGTGCCAGCAGTCGCGGGAGCGTCCCCTACGAGCAGTACTTC; cdr3_aa: CASSRGSVPYEQYF
d_call: NA; v_call: TRBV7-9; j_call: TRBJ2-5; clone_size: NA; cdr3_nt: TGTTCCAGCAGTCCCGTCGGTCTGGGCATCCAAGAGACCCAGTACTTC; cdr3_aa: CSSSPVGLGIQETQYF
d_call: TRBD2; v_call: TRBV5-4; j_call: TRBJ2-7; clone_size: NA; cdr3_nt: TGTGCCAGCAGCTTGGGTAGCGGGACTTCAGGCGAGCAGTACTTC; cdr3_aa: CASSLGSGTSGEQYF
d_call: TRBD2; v_call: TRBV4-3; j_call: TRBJ2-7; clone_size: NA; cdr3_nt: TGCGCCAGCAGCCCCGCGGGAGAGATCTCCTACGAGCAGTACTTC; cdr3_aa: CASSPAGEISYEQYF
d_call: NA; v_call: TRBV5-5; j_call: TRBJ2-7; clone_size: NA; cdr3_nt: TGTGCCAGCAGCTTGGGACAGGCGTATAGGAGCTCCTACGAGCAGTACTTC; cdr3_aa: CASSLGQAYRSSYEQYF
d_call: NA; v_call: TRBV7-9; j_call: TRBJ2-3; clone_size: NA; cdr3_nt: TGTTCCAGCAGCTTATCCGAGGTACAGGGCACAGATACGCAGTATTTT; cdr3_aa: CSSSLSEVQGTDTQYF
d_call: TRBD1; v_call: TRBV18; j_call: TRBJ1-5; clone_size: once; cdr3_nt: TGTGCCAGCTCACCACGTACAGGGGCGAGCAATCAGCCCCAGCATTTT; cdr3_aa: CASSPRTGASNQPQHF
d_call: NA; v_call: TRBV28; j_call: TRBJ1-2; clone_size: NA; cdr3_nt: TGTGCCAGCAGCTTGCTTGCCCACAGGATGGAGGGCTACACCTTC; cdr3_aa: CASSLLAHRMEGYTF
d_call: TRBD2; v_call: TRBV11-2; j_call: TRBJ2-1; clone_size: NA; cdr3_nt: TGTGCCAGCAGCTTACGGCCCGGGACTAGCGGTTACAATGAGCAGTTCTTC; cdr3_aa: CASSLRPGTSGYNEQFF
d_call: NA; v_call: TRBV15; j_call: TRBJ2-3; clone_size: NA; cdr3_nt: TGTGCCACCAGCAGCCACTTCCGATCTGGCACAGATACGCAGTATTTT; cdr3_aa: CATSSHFRSGTDTQYF
d_call: NA; v_call: TRBV15; j_call: TRBJ2-7; clone_size: NA; cdr3_nt: TGTGCCACCAGCAGGCCGGGACTTTCGTCAAGCGAGCAGTACTTC; cdr3_aa: CATSRPGLSSSEQYF
d_call: TRBD2; v_call: TRBV4-2; j_call: TRBJ2-5; clone_size: once; cdr3_nt: TGTGCCAGCAGCCAAAAAACTAGCGGGAGTAAGACCCAGTACTTC; cdr3_aa: CASSQKTSGSKTQYF
d_call: NA; v_call: TRBV6-1; j_call: TRBJ1-1; clone_size: NA; cdr3_nt: TGTGCCAGCAGTGACTATGGAGAGCGATGGACTGAAGCTTTCTTT; cdr3_aa: CASSDYGERWTEAFF
d_call: NA; v_call: TRBV4-2; j_call: TRBJ2-3; clone_size: NA; cdr3_nt: TGTGCCAGCAGCCAAGAAGAACTAGCCGGGCCCTATACGCAGTATTTT; cdr3_aa: CASSQEELAGPYTQYF
d_call: TRBD1; v_call: TRBV28; j_call: TRBJ1-1; clone_size: NA; cdr3_nt: TGTGCCAGCAGTTTGGGGGACAGGTTGAACACTGAAGCTTTCTTT; cdr3_aa: CASSLGDRLNTEAFF
d_call: NA; v_call: TRBV7-8; j_call: TRBJ1-1; clone_size: NA; cdr3_nt: TGTGCCAGCAGCTTAAGATCAGGGGTAGAGGATGCTTTCTTT; cdr3_aa: CASSLRSGVEDAFF
d_call: NA; v_call: TRBV5-1; j_call: TRBJ1-4; clone_size: NA; cdr3_nt: TGCGCCAGCAGCTTGTTATGGGCGAATGGTGAAAAACTGTTTTTT; cdr3_aa: CASSLLWANGEKLFF
d_call: NA; v_call: TRBV7-3; j_call: TRBJ1-1; clone_size: NA; cdr3_nt: TGTGCCAGCAGCCCCGGGGGGAACACTGAAGCTTTCTTT; cdr3_aa: CASSPGGNTEAFF
d_call: TRBD2; v_call: TRBV11-3; j_call: TRBJ2-3; clone_size: once; cdr3_nt: TGTGCCAGCAGCTTAGGTCACAGCGGGGCCCTCACAGATACGCAGTATTTT; cdr3_aa: CASSLGHSGALTDTQYF
d_call: TRBD1; v_call: TRBV6-5; j_call: TRBJ2-5; clone_size: NA; cdr3_nt: TGTGCCAGCAGTTATCTTCGGACAGGCGACGAGACCCAGTACTTC; cdr3_aa: CASSYLRTGDETQYF
d_call: NA; v_call: TRBV30; j_call: TRBJ1-5; clone_size: NA; cdr3_nt: TGTGCCTGGTCAGGCCTCAATCAGCCCCAGCATTTT; cdr3_aa: CAWSGLNQPQHF
d_call: NA; v_call: TRBV7-9; j_call: TRBJ1-1; clone_size: NA; cdr3_nt: TGTGCCAGCAGCTTAGCGGCAGGAAACACTGAAGCTTTCTTT; cdr3_aa: CASSLAAGNTEAFF
d_call: TRBD2; v_call: TRBV5-1; j_call: TRBJ2-1; clone_size: NA; cdr3_nt: TGCGCCAGCAGCTTGGAGGGGCGGGAGGGACTCTACAATGAGCAGTTCTTC; cdr3_aa: CASSLEGREGLYNEQFF
d_call: NA; v_call: TRBV7-9; j_call: TRBJ2-3; clone_size: once; cdr3_nt: TGTGCCAGCAGCCAAGGACAGCTACGCACAGATACGCAGTATTTT; cdr3_aa: CASSQGQLRTDTQYF